The T cell receptor beta chain under discussion was sequenced for a study of cytomegalovirus exposure and HLA in healthy donors. PCR was performed using 60 Vbeta and 13 Jbeta primers. Assay: immunoSEQ multiplex PCR; the TCRdb copy retains only in-frame clones and omits some. The sample lists around 200,000 clones; 60% to 80% were seen once. This clone came up a few times. Antigen: not known. Study-wide results and limits: DRB1 had the most TCR associations and HLA-C the fewest, a later analysis found, with rates varying by HLA locus. Indistinguishable V segments, including TRBV6-2 and TRBV6-3, were excluded.

The germline gives CDR1 GTSNPN, CDR2 SVGIG (reference sequence). The CDR3 loop spans 15 amino acids. The sequenced material came from PBMCs. The source is a female donor in good health and CMV-seronegative. The rearrangement joins TRBV30 to TRBJ2-5, with 9 bases lining up with TRBD1. The J call is uncertain, as TRBJ2-7 better fits the DNA end. CDR3 region: CAWSPDGTGSYEQYF. CDR3 nucleotide sequence: TGTGCCTGGAGCCCAGACGGGACAGGGTCCTACGAGCAGTACTTC.